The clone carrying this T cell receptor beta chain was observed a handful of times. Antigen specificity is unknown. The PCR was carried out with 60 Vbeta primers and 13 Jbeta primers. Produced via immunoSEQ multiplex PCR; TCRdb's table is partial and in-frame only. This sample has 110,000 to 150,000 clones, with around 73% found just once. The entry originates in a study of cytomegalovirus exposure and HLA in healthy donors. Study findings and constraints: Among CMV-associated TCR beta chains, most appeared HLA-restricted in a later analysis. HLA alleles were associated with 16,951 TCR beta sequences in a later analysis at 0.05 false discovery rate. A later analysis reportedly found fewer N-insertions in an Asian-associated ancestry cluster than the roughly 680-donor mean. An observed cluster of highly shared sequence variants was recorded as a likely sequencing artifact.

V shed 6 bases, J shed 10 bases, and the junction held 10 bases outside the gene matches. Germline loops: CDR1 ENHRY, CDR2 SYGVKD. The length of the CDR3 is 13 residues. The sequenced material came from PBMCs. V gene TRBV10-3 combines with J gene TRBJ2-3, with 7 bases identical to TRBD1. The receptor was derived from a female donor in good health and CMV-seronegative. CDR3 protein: CAIRGDSYRAQYF. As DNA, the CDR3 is TGTGCCATCAGGGGGGACAGTTACAGGGCGCAGTATTTT.